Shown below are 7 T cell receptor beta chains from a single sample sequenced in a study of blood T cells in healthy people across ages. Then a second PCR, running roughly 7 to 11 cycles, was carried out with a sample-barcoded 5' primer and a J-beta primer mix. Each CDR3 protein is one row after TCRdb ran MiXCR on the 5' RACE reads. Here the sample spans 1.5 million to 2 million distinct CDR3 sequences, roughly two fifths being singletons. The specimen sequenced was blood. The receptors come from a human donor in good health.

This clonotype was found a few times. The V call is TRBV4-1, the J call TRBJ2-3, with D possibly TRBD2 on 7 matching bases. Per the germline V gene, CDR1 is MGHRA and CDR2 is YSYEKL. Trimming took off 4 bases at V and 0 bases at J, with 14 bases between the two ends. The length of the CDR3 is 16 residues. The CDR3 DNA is TGCGCCAGCAGCCGGACGGGGGGCCACAGCACAGATACGCAGTATTTT. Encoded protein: CASSRTGGHSTDTQYF.

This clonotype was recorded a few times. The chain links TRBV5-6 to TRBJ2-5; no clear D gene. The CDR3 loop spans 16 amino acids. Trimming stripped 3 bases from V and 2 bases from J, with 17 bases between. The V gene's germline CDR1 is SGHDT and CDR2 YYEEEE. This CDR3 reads CASSSRRATLQETQYF. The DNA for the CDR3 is TGTGCCAGCAGCTCCCGTCGGGCGACGCTTCAAGAGACCCAGTACTTC.

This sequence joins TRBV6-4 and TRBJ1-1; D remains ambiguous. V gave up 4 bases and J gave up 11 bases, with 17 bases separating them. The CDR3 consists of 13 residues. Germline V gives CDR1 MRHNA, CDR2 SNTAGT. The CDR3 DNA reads TGTGCCAGCAGTGCTGAGGCGCTCGGGAGGGCTTTCTTT. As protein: CASSAEALGRAFF.

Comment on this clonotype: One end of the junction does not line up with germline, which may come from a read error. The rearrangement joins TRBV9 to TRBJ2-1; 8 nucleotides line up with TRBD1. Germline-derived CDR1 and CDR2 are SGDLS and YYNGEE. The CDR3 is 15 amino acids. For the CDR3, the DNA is TGTGCCGGCAGCCTAACCGGGACAGGATGGAATGAGCAGTTCTTC. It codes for CAGSLTGTGWNEQFF.

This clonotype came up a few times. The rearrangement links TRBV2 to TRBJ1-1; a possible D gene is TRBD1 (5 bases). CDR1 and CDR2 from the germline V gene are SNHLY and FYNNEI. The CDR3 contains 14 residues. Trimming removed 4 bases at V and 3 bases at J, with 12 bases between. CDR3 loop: CASSVQGGDTEAFF. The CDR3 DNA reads TGTGCCAGCAGTGTGCAGGGCGGGGACACTGAAGCTTTCTTT.

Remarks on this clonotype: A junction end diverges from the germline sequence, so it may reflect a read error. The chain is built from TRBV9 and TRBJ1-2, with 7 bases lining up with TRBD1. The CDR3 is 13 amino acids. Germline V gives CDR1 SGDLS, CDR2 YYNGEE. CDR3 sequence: CVSSPSGGHGYTF. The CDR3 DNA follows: TGTGTCAGCAGCCCATCAGGGGGTCATGGCTACACCTTC.

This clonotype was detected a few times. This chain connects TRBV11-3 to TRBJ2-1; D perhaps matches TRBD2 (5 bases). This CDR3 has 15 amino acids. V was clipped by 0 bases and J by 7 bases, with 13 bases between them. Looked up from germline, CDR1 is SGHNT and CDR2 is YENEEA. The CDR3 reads CASSLDGVLENEQFF. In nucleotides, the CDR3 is TGTGCCAGCAGCTTAGACGGGGTATTGGAGAATGAGCAGTTCTTC.